This T cell receptor beta chain comes out of a study of T cell responses to AZD1222 COVID-19 vaccine. General study results and limits: Spike-specific TCR breadth rose after two AZD1222 doses, and depth rose as well.

Some clones are missing from TCRdb's copy, which holds only in-frame ones; the method was immunoSEQ multiplex PCR. The sample yields approximately 150,000 clones, around 88% seen once. Of note for this clone: Its antigen is as yet unknown.

Source: peripheral blood, taken on day 0 of AZD1222 vaccination. The clonotype comes from an adult in good health.

CDR3 coding DNA: TGTGCCACCCGAGGACTACTCTCCTACGAGCAGTACTTC. This encodes CATRGLLSYEQYF. The chain employs TRBV6-5 and TRBJ2-7, with a possible D match to TRBD2 (6 bases). Germline lookup yields CDR1 MNHEY and CDR2 SVGAGI. The V gene lost 10 bases and the J gene lost 0 bases, with 13 bases spanning the gap. The CDR3 loop spans 13 amino acids.